This record covers a single T cell receptor beta chain. The junction departs from germline at one end; a sequencing error may be responsible. The data originate from a study of cytomegalovirus exposure and HLA in healthy donors. The PCR contained 60 Vbeta and 13 Jbeta primers. Data came from immunoSEQ multiplex PCR; TCRdb stores just in-frame clones and leaves some out. The sample has around 230,000 clones, 75% to 80% seen once; the top ten hold 1.8%. This sequence was found in a male donor in good health and CMV-seronegative. Sequencing was performed on PBMCs.

Written as DNA, the CDR3 is TGTTCCAGCAGCTTAGTACTAAGCGGGAACACTGAAGCTTTCTTT. This gives the protein CSSSLVLSGNTEAFF. J is TRBJ1-1 and V is TRBV7-9; D gene uncertain. Germline V lookup: CDR1 SEHNR, CDR2 FQNEAQ (reference sequence). This CDR3 comprises 15 residues.